Below, one T cell receptor (beta chain) is given with its context. Its antigen is not yet known. Base qualities are missing; no much larger clone stands one base away. TCRbeta CDR3 regions were amplified from genomic DNA by means of the immunoSEQ Assay, a bias-controlled multiplex PCR. The original methods were these. The number of nucleated cells in each sample was estimated from the amplification of reference gene primers within the assay. To quantify the absolute abundance of each unique TCRbeta CDR3 rearrangement, sequence reads were collapsed and filtered. For each sample, productive Simpson clonality was calculated as the square root of Simpson's diversity index across productive rearrangements. TCRdb re-hosts the immuneACCESS table, in-frame sequences only. Its copies lack some clones; in the studies checked, an unresolved V gene accounts for under half of them, and the cause for the rest is not known. Clone size and V and J calls were adopted from that table, with D and trimming inferred from the DNA. A total of roughly 63,000 clones appear in this sample, under 85% of them only once. The ten most abundant clones make up about 30% of the sample.

Each collaborating institution followed its own protocols to collect whole blood in K2EDTA tubes. For TCRbeta analysis, collaborator samples were shipped as frozen whole blood, as isolated PBMCs, or as DNA extracted from either sample type. This entry belongs to a study of blood T cell repertoires in COVID-19 (dated by TCRdb to 2018 to 2020). About the full investigation: Samples covering the acute and convalescent phases of COVID-19 were provided by collaborators in the United States, Italy and Spain. The prospective study material was composed of cDNA or gDNA derived from T cells, B-cell-depleted T cells, or PBMCs. The dataset comprised deeply sampled blood TCRbeta repertoires from subjects exposed to, actively infected with, or recovered from COVID-19. The repertoires were released in a freely available public database meant as a resource for research on the immune response to SARS-CoV-2. Samples were obtained from the ongoing ImmuneRACE study (first 160 participants) and from 1,254 subjects provided by 6 global collaborators. Sample metadata almost always included a de-identified subject ID, COVID-19 status, age in years and sex. HLA class I and class II types, where available, came from metadata supplied by the sample provider rather than from assay-based typing. The study at large found these results: The quantity of clinical and demographic metadata differed by source and by participant and was supplied without curation.

The junction shows trimming of 3 bases on V and 3 bases on J, and the gene matches do not reach 7 bases of it. For CDR1 and CDR2, the germline V gene lists SGHRS and YFSETQ. Taken from cysteine to phenylalanine, the CDR3 has 15 residues. Just the 45-base CDR3 DNA is kept, in frame starting at base 1. The source is a woman older than 75 with acute or convalescent COVID-19. The rearranged chain carries TRBV5-1 and TRBJ2-5; TRBD2 agrees with 8 junctional bases. The material sequenced was peripheral blood. The CDR3 loop reads CASSSGLVIEETQYF. The nucleotides are TGCGCCAGCAGCTCGGGACTAGTGATTGAAGAGACCCAGTACTTC.